This T cell receptor beta chain was recorded in a study of blood T cell repertoires in COVID-19. About the research overall: There were acute and convalescent COVID-19 samples, and they came from the United States, Italy and Spain. PBMCs, B-cell-depleted T cells, or T cells were the source of the cDNA or gDNA that made up the material.

Per germline, CDR1 SEHNR and CDR2 FQNEAQ (reference sequence). This CDR3 spans 16 amino acids. J was trimmed by 3 bases and V by 5 bases; bases with no gene match: 9. Authors' analysis steps: How many nucleated cells were present was estimated from reference gene primer amplification. Sequencing was performed with immunoSEQ multiplex PCR; in TCRdb, only in-frame clones are kept and a portion is missing. The DNA gave D and trimming, while V, J and clone size come from that table. Here the sample spans hundreds of thousands of clones, around 90% being singletons. The specimen sequenced was peripheral blood. The TCR sequence derives from a man aged 55 to 70 who had recovered from COVID-19. The V and J genes are TRBV7-9 and TRBJ1-5; 8 bases line up with TRBD1. The chain's CDR3 is CASSPTGAGNNQPQHF. In DNA, the CDR3 is TGTGCCAGCAGCCCGACAGGGGCGGGGAACAATCAGCCCCAGCATTTT.